The clone carrying this T cell receptor beta chain was picked up a small number of times. What it binds is not known. Exclusion followed for patients with uncontrolled infection, other autoimmune disease, pregnancy or lactation. The sample belongs to a study of T cells in Graves' hyperthyroidism and ophthalmopathy. Study at large: Peripheral blood was collected at initial diagnosis, before any treatment. General study points: Clonotypes that were expanded in thyroid above 0.001 mostly appeared in blood too.

The germline CDR1 and CDR2 sequences are ENHRY and SYGVKD. The CDR3 totals 17 residues. V was pared by 5 bases and J by 2 bases, with 21 bases between. Amplification of TCR beta CDR3 regions used RNA as the template. The study used the HTBI primer set for a first-round RT-PCR of the TCR CDR3. From the multiplex PCR reads, TCRdb called clonotypes with MiXCR, one entry per CDR3 protein. The sample includes 700,000 or so distinct CDR3 sequences, over 15% seen only once; the top ten take approximately 8.4%. The clonotype was recovered from a man younger than 35 with Graves' hyperthyroidism. The chain carries TRBV10-3 and TRBJ1-2, with a possible D match to TRBD1 (6 bases). The sequenced material came from blood. CDR3 protein: CAISNSRPGQDNYGYTF. The DNA of the CDR3 is TGTGCCATCAGTAACTCACGACCGGGACAAGACAACTATGGCTACACCTTC.